The T cell receptor (beta chain) under discussion was sequenced for a study of T cells in tuberculosis. This clone has just a few counts. Cells were sorted from thawed PBMC rested overnight and stained with GMM-loaded CD1B tetramer, viability dye and anti-CD3. CD1B tetramers were loaded with Rhodococcus equi-derived C32 glucose monomycolate. Method: immunoSEQ multiplex PCR; TCRdb's copy keeps in-frame clones and lacks some. The repertoire holds about 58,000 clones, with roughly 87% as singletons. The TCR originated in an adult woman with latent tuberculosis. Sample: CD1b-GMM tetramer-negative cells sorted from PBMCs.

In DNA, the CDR3 is TGCGCCAGCAGCCAAGATCCCTATAGCAATCAGCCCCAGCATTTT. As protein: CASSQDPYSNQPQHF. This chain connects TRBV4-1 to TRBJ1-5; no clear D gene. Germline-derived CDR1 and CDR2 are MGHRA and YSYEKL. The CDR3 totals 15 residues. V lost 0 bases and J lost 0, with 6 bases in between.